The T cell receptor (beta chain) under discussion was sequenced for a study of control samples from healthy donors and cancer patients. Germline CDR1 and CDR2: SGHDT and YYEEEE. Deletions cut 5 bases from V and 0 bases from J, with 8 bases between. This CDR3 has 13 amino acids. Clones were read by immunoSEQ multiplex PCR, and TCRdb kept only the in-frame ones, dropping some. This table has roughly 100,000 clones, roughly 85% appearing once. The genes are TRBV5-6 and TRBJ1-1; D unclear. This clonotype originated in a woman between 45 and 65 years old in good health. Sequencing input: blood. The CDR3 is CASSPFMNTEAFF. The CDR3 DNA is TGTGCCAGCAGTCCTTTCATGAACACTGAAGCTTTCTTT.